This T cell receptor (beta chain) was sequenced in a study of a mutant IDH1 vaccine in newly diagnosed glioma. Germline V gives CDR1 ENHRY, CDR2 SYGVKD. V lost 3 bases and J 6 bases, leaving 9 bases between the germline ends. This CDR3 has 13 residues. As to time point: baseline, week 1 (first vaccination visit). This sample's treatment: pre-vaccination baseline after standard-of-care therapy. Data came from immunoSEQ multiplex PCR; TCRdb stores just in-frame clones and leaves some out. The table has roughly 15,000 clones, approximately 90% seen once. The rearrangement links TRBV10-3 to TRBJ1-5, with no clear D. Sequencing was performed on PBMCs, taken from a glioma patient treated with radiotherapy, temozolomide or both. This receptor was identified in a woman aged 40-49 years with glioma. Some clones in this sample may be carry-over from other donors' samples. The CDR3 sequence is CAISDGETQPQHF. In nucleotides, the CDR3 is TGTGCCATCAGTGATGGGGAGACTCAGCCCCAGCATTTT.